This TCR beta chain was captured by sequencing in a study of cytotoxic CD8 clonotypes in ibrutinib-treated CLL. Study background: IGHV unmutated 17 to 18; relapsed/refractory 11; treatment-naive more than 14.

Findings and limits, study-wide: Treatment saw public clonotypes, which were uncommon, either contract or stay stable. Clonality was higher at baseline than in age-matched healthy donors and tracked circulating CD8+ T-cell counts.

In regard to this clone: Its antigen remains unknown.

Deep sequencing aimed at 1 in 200,000 to 1 in 1 million T cells' resolution. This table comes from immunoSEQ multiplex PCR, and its TCRdb copy is limited to in-frame clones, with some not included. The profile shows 250,000 to 350,000 clones, roughly three quarters of them singletons. Trimming stripped 3 bases from V and 6 bases from J, with 17 bases between. Germline CDR1 and CDR2: MNHNS and SASEGT. The CDR3 has 15 residues. Material: PBMCs, obtained at disease progression, from a patient treated with ibrutinib. This sequence joins TRBV6-1 and TRBJ1-2; D is possibly TRBD1 (5 bases). This sequence was found in a human donor with chronic lymphocytic leukemia. For the CDR3, the DNA is TGTGCCAGCAGTGACGGAGGCAGGGTCTTCGATGGCTACACCTTC. Its protein product is CASSDGGRVFDGYTF.